The T cell receptor beta chain under discussion was sequenced for a study of STAT5B mutations in CD4+ large granular lymphocyte leukemia. Per the original data handling: Lowest detectable productive clonotype frequency was 2.59 x 10-5. Using immunoSEQ multiplex PCR, the repertoire was profiled, and TCRdb retains in-frame clones only, with some absent. The V and J calls and the clone size are those of that table, but D and trimming were determined from the DNA. The sample records around 25,000 clones, 72% being singletons. Germline CDR1 is MNHEY and CDR2 is SVGAGI. V lost 0 bases and J lost 8, with 11 bases in between. This CDR3 is built from 15 residues. As regards this clone: Its antigen is not known.

Study-wide results and limits: No patients shared main leukemic clonotypes, though roughly 23% appeared at low frequency elsewhere. Patient CD4-sorted repertoires stayed more clonal than healthy ones after leukemic-clone removal.

The chain joins TRBV6-5 to TRBJ1-6; D is uncertain. This sequence was found in a human donor in good health. Sequencing used CD4+ T cells from blood buffy coats. The CDR3 loop is CASSYSGGVYSPLHF. CDR3 in DNA: TGTGCCAGCAGTTACTCGGGCGGGGTTTATTCACCCCTCCACTTT.